At least ten counts were recorded for the clone carrying this T cell receptor beta chain. Its antigen remains unknown. The source of the sample is a study of regulatory T cells in long-lasting Graves disease. This sample's time point: newly diagnosed GD, antithyroid drugs for less than 3 months. PBMC-extracted RNA yielded the TCR library. Study-level results: TRBV28, TRBJ1-2 and TRBJ2-5 emerged as the favored segments in persistent disease.

V lost 0 bases and J lost 0; bases outside the gene matches: 15. This CDR3 region has 21 residues. Per germline, CDR1 DFQATT and CDR2 SNEGSKA (reference sequence). Libraries of TCR beta came from iRepertoire HTBI primers plus Arm-PCR of CDR3 regions. TCRdb reprocessed the multiplex PCR reads via MiXCR and lists one record per CDR3 protein. The sample contains 500,000 to 700,000 distinct CDR3 sequences, roughly 15% of which appear only once. These same data were also listed under a study on T cells in Graves' hyperthyroidism and ophthalmopathy. That publication notes: A set of HTBI primers served as the primers for a first-round RT-PCR of the TCR CDR3. Stable hyperthyroidism and ophthalmopathy were separated using 13 V-J signatures.

The sequencing used peripheral blood mononuclear cells (PBMCs), collected at new diagnosis, from a patient treated with antithyroid drugs. The sequence derives from a woman between 25 and 40 years old with Graves disease. This chain connects TRBV20-1 to TRBJ2-1; 12 bases agree with TRBD2. CDR3 residues: CSARDAPKGLAGTYSYNEQFF. The CDR3 nucleotides read TGCAGTGCTAGAGATGCCCCTAAAGGACTAGCGGGAACCTACTCCTACAATGAGCAGTTCTTC.